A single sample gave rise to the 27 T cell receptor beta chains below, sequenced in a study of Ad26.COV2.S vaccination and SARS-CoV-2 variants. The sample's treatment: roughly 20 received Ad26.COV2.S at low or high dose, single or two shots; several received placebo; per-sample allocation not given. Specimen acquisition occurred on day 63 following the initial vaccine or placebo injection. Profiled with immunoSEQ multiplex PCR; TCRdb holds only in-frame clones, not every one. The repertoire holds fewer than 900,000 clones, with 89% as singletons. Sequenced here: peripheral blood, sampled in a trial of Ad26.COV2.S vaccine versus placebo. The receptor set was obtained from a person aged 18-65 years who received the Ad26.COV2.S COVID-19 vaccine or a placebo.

CDR3 loop: CASSLGLVGDTQYF. The CDR3 DNA reads as TGCGCCAGCAGTCTCGGACTAGTAGGGGATACGCAGTATTTT. The V gene is TRBV5-1, the J gene TRBJ2-3; 7 positions match TRBD2. Germline V CDR1 and CDR2: SGHRS, YFSETQ. V was clipped by 5 bases and J by 6 bases; unmatched bases: 9. The CDR3 has 14 amino acids. The full variable domain, rest sourced from reference TRBV5-1 and TRBJ2-3, is KAGVTQTPRYLIKTRGQQVTLSCSPISGHRSVSWYQQTPGQGLQFLFEYFSETQRNKGNFPGRFSGRQFSNSRSEMNVSTLELGDSALYLCASSLGLVGDTQYFGPGTRLTVL.

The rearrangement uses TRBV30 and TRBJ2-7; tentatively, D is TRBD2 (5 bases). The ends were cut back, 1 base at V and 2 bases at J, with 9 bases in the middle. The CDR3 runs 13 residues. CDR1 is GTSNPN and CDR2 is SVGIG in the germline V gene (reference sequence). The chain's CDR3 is CAWSGGAAYEQYF. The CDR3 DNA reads TGTGCCTGGAGTGGGGGAGCGGCCTACGAGCAGTACTTC.

The chain's CDR3 is CASSYTDRLNTEAFF. The CDR3, as DNA: TGCGCCAGCAGCTATACGGACAGATTGAACACTGAAGCTTTCTTT. This chain joins TRBV5-1 and TRBJ1-1; tentatively, D is TRBD1 (6 bases). Germline CDR1 SGHRS, CDR2 YFSETQ. The germline V and J ends were trimmed by 3 bases and 0 bases, with 12 bases remaining between them. The CDR3 sequence is 15 residues long.

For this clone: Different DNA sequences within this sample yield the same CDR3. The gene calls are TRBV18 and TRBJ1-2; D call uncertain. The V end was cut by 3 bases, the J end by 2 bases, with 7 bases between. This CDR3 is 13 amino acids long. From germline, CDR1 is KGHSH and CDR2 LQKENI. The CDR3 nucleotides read TGTGCCAGCTCACCGCAAGGGAACTATGGCTACACCTTC. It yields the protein CASSPQGNYGYTF.

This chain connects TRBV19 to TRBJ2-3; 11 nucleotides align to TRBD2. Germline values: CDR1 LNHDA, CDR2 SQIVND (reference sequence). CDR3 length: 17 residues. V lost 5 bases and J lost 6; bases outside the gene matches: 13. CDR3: CASSPMATSGSPDTQYF. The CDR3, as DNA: TGTGCCAGTAGTCCGATGGCTACTAGCGGGAGCCCGGATACGCAGTATTTT.

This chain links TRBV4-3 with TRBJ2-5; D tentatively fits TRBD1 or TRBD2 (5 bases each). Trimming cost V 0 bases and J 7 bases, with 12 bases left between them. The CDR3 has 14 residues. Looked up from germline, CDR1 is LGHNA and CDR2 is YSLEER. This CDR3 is CASSQDTERGTQYF. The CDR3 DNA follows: TGCGCCAGCAGCCAAGATACGGAGAGGGGGACCCAGTACTTC.

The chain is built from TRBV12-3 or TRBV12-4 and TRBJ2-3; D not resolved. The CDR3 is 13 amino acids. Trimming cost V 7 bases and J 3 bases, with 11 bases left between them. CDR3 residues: CASTPTRTDTQYF. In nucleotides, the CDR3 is TGTGCCAGCACGCCCACCAGGACAGATACGCAGTATTTT.

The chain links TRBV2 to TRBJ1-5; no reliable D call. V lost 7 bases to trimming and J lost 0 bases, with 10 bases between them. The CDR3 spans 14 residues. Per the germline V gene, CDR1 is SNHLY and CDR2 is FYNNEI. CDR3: CASIGSNSNQPQHF. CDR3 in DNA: TGTGCCAGCATCGGCAGCAATAGCAATCAGCCCCAGCATTTT.

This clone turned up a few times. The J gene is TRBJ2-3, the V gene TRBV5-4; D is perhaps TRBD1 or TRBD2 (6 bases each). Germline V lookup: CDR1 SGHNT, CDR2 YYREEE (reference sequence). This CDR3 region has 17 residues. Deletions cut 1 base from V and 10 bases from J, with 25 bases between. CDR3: CASSLMSGAPGGLPQYF. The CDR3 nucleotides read TGTGCCAGCAGCTTGATGTCAGGGGCCCCTGGAGGGTTACCGCAGTATTTT.

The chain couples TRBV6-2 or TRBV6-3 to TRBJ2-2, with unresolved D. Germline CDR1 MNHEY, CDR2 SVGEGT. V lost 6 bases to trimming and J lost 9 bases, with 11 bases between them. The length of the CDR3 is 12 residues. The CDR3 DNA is TGTGCCAGCAGCAAAGATGACCGGGAGCTGTTTTTT. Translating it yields CASSKDDRELFF.

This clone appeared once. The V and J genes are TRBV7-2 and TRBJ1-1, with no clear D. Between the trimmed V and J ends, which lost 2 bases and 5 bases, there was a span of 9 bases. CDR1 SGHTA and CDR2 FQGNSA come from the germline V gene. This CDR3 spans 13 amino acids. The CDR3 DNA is TGTGCCAGCAGCTTATCTGGGCGGACTGAAGCTTTCTTT. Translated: CASSLSGRTEAFF.

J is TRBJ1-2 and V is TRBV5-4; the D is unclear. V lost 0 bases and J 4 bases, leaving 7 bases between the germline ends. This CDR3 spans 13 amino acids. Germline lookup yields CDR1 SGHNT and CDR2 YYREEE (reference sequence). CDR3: CASSLEAAYGYTF. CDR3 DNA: TGTGCCAGCAGCTTGGAGGCAGCCTATGGCTACACCTTC.

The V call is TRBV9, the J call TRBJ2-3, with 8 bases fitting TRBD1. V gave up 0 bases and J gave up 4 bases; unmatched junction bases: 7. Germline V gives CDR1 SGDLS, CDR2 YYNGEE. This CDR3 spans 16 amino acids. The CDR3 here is CASSVGLGQGPDTQYF. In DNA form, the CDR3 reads TGTGCCAGCAGCGTAGGGCTTGGACAGGGCCCAGATACGCAGTATTTT.

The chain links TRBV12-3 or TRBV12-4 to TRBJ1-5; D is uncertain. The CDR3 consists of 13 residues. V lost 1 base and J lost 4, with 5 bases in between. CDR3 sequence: CASSLDQNQPQHF. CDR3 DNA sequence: TGTGCCAGCAGTTTAGATCAAAATCAGCCCCAGCATTTT.

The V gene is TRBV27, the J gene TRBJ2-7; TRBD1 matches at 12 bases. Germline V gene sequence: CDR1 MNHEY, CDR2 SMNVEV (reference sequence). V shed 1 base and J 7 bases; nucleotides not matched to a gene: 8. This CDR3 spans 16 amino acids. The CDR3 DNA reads TGTGCCAGCAGTTTATTCGCGGGACAGGGGGCTGAAGAGCAGTACTTC. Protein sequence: CASSLFAGQGAEEQYF.

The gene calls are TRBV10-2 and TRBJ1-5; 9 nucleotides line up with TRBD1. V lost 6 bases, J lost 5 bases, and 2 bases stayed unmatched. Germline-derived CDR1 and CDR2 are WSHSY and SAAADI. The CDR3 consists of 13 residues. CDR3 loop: CASRRTGDQPQHF. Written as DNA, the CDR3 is TGCGCCAGCAGGAGGACAGGGGATCAGCCCCAGCATTTT.

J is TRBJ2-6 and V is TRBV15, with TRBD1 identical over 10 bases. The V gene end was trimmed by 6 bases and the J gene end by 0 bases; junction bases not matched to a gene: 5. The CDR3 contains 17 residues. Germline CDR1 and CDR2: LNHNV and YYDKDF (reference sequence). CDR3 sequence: CATRDRDRGSGANVLTF. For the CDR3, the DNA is TGTGCCACCAGGGACCGGGACAGGGGCTCTGGGGCCAACGTCCTGACTTTC.

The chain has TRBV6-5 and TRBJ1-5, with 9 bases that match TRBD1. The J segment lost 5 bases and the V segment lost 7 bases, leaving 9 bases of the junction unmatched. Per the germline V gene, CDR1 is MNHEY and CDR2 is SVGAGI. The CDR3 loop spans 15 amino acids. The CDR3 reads CASIPTGGKDQPQHF. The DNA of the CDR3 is TGTGCCAGCATCCCGACAGGGGGGAAGGATCAGCCCCAGCATTTT.

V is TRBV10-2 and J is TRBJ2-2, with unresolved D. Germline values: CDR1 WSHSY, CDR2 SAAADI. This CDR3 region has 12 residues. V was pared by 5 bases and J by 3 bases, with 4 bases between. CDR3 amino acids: CASSKYTGELFF. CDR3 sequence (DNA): TGCGCCAGCAGTAAATACACCGGGGAGCTGTTTTTT.

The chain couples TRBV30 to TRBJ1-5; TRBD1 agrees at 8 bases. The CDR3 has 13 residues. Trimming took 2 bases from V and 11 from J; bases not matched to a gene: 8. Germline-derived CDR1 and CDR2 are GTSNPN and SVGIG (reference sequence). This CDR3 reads CAWSRQGKESQHF. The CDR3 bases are TGTGCCTGGAGTAGACAGGGGAAGGAGTCCCAGCATTTT.

The chain's CDR3 is CASSISSGYEQYF. CDR3 DNA sequence: TGTGCCAGTAGTATATCGTCGGGCTACGAGCAGTACTTC. The chain has TRBV19 and TRBJ2-7, with D hard to call. This CDR3 is 13 amino acids long. Trimming removed 2 bases at V and 3 bases at J, with 8 bases between. Germline V gene sequence: CDR1 LNHDA, CDR2 SQIVND (reference sequence). Looking up the rest from reference TRBV19 and TRBJ2-7 gives the full variable domain: DGGITQSPKYLFRKEGQNVTLSCEQNLNHDAMYWYRQDPGQGLRLIYYSQIVNDFQKGDIAEGYSVSREKKESFPLTVTSAQKNPTAFYLCASSISSGYEQYFGPGTRLTVT.

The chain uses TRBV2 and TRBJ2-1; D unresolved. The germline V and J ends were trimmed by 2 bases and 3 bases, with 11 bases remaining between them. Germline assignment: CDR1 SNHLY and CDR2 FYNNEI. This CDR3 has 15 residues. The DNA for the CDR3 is TGTGCCAGCAGTGAAAACTCCAGTGGCTACAATGAGCAGTTCTTC. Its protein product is CASSENSSGYNEQFF.

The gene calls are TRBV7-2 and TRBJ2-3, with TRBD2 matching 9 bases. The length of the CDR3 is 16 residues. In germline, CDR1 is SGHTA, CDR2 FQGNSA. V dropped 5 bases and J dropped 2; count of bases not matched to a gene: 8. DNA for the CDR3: TGTGCCAGCAGCACGAGACTAGCGGAACCCACAGATACGCAGTATTTT. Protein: CASSTRLAEPTDTQYF.

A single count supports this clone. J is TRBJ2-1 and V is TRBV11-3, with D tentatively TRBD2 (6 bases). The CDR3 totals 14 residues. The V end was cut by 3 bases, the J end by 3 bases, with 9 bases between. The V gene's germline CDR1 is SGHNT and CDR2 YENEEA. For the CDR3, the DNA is TGTGCCAGCAGCTTTGGAGGGAACTACAATGAGCAGTTCTTC. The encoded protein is CASSFGGNYNEQFF. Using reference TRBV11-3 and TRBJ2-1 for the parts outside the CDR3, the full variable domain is EAGVVQSPRYKIIEKKQPVAFWCNPISGHNTLYWYLQNLGQGPELLIRYENEEAVDDSQLPKDRFSAERLKGVDSTLKIQPAELGDSAVYLCASSFGGNYNEQFFGPGTRLTVL.

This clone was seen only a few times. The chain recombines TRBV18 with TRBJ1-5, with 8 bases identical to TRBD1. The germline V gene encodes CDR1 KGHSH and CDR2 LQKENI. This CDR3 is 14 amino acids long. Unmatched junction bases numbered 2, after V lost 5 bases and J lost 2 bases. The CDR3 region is CASSSGQGNQPQHF. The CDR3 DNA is TGTGCCAGCTCATCGGGACAGGGCAATCAGCCCCAGCATTTT.

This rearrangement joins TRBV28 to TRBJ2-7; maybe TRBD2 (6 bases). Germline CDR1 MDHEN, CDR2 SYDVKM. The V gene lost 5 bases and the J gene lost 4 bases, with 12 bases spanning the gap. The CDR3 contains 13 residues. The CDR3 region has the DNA TGTGCCAGCAGTCACTTCGGGGGATACGAGCAGTACTTC. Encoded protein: CASSHFGGYEQYF.

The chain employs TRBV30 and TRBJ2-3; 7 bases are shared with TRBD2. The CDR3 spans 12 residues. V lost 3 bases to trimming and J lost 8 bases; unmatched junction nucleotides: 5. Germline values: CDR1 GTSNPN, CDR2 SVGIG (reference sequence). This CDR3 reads CAWRPRLATQYF. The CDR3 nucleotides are TGTGCCTGGAGGCCAAGACTAGCTACGCAGTATTTT.